Following are 32 T cell receptor beta chains from one sample sequenced in a study of identical twins. From the 5' RACE reads, TCRdb called clonotypes with MiXCR, one entry per CDR3 protein. Of about 520,000 distinct CDR3 sequences listed, less than 25% are singletons. The sample also formed part of further work on T cells expressing NK-cell markers.

Sample: CD4+ T cells sorted from blood. These TCRs come from a woman aged 18 to 35 in good health.

V gene TRBV9 combines with J gene TRBJ1-5; 7 nucleotides line up with TRBD1. Germline V gene data show CDR1 as SGDLS and CDR2 as YYNGEE. The CDR3 contains 14 residues. The ends lost 5 bases at V and 3 bases at J; junction bases unmatched: 5. CDR3 residues: CASRAGTDNQPQHF. The DNA of the CDR3 is TGTGCCAGCAGAGCAGGGACAGACAATCAGCCCCAGCATTTT.

The V call is TRBV27, the J call TRBJ2-1; the D gene is possibly TRBD2 (5 bases). The CDR3 extends over 14 amino acids. V lost 2 bases, J lost 7 bases, and 12 bases lay in between. Germline V gene lookup returns CDR1 MNHEY and CDR2 SMNVEV (reference sequence). The CDR3 protein is CASSLARLSNEQFF. The CDR3 DNA is TGTGCCAGCAGTTTAGCTAGACTATCAAATGAGCAGTTCTTC.

The chain recombines TRBV20-1 with TRBJ2-3; perhaps TRBD2 as D (5 bases). Germline values: CDR1 DFQATT, CDR2 SNEGSKA (reference sequence). The CDR3 runs to 12 residues. Trimming took 6 bases from V and 0 from J, leaving 7 bases between them. CDR3 DNA sequence: TGCAGTGCGTGGACTAGCACAGATACGCAGTATTTT. Translated, it gives CSAWTSTDTQYF.

This clonotype showed up many times. The chain has TRBV12-3 or TRBV12-4 and TRBJ1-4, with 7 nucleotides matching TRBD1. This CDR3 comprises 14 residues. Trimming at V came to 6 bases and at J to 6 bases, leaving 7 bases not matched to a gene. CDR3 amino acids: CASRRTGGDEKLFF. The CDR3 coding sequence is TGTGCCAGCAGGCGGACAGGTGGAGATGAAAAACTGTTTTTT.

About this clonotype: Its ends do not fully match the called genes, so a read error is possible. The chain recombines TRBV7-7 with TRBJ2-2; 7 bases align to TRBD1. The germline gives CDR1 SSHAT, CDR2 FNYEAQ (reference sequence). This CDR3 spans 13 amino acids. In DNA, the CDR3 is TGTGCTAGCAGCTTCGACAGGGTCGGGGAGCTGTTTTTT. Its protein is CASSFDRVGELFF.

The rearrangement links TRBV20-1 to TRBJ2-7; no clear D. This CDR3 comprises 13 residues. Germline CDR1 DFQATT, CDR2 SNEGSKA (reference sequence). The V end lost 6 bases, the J end lost 2 bases, and 14 bases lay between the germline ends. CDR3 in DNA: TGCAGTGCCGCCAAGGGCGTGACCTACGAGCAGTACTTC. Amino acids: CSAAKGVTYEQYF.

This sequence joins TRBV6-1 and TRBJ2-1; 7 nucleotides line up with TRBD2. The J segment lost 5 bases and the V segment lost 6 bases, leaving 10 bases of the junction unmatched. This CDR3 spans 15 amino acids. Germline CDR1 reads MNHNS; CDR2 reads SASEGT. CDR3: CASRGGASGHNEQFF. CDR3 in DNA: TGTGCCAGCAGGGGAGGAGCTAGCGGACACAATGAGCAGTTCTTC.

The chain has TRBV6-5 and TRBJ2-1; tentative D call: TRBD2 (6 bases). From germline, CDR1 is MNHEY and CDR2 SVGAGI. Between the trimmed V and J ends, which lost 2 bases and 6 bases, there was a span of 8 bases. The CDR3 consists of 13 residues. The CDR3 sequence: CASSYGGVNEQFF. For the CDR3, the DNA is TGTGCCAGCAGTTACGGAGGGGTCAATGAGCAGTTCTTC.

This clonotype was seen ten or more times. The chain combines TRBV15 with TRBJ2-7; maybe TRBD1 (5 bases). The V gene's germline CDR1 is LNHNV and CDR2 YYDKDF (reference sequence). The CDR3 sequence is 16 residues long. Trimming shortened V by 0 bases and J by 7 bases, and 19 bases separated the two germline ends. The CDR3, as DNA: TGTGCCACCAGCAGAGAGGACCCAGGGAACCCCAAAGAGCAGTACTTC. Amino acid sequence: CATSREDPGNPKEQYF.

DNA of the CDR3: TGCAGTGCTAGAGGTCGGGGCGAGCCCCTCCACTTT. Protein sequence: CSARGRGEPLHF. This chain uses TRBV20-1 with TRBJ1-6, with D possibly being TRBD1 (5 bases). Germline V gives CDR1 DFQATT, CDR2 SNEGSKA (reference sequence). The CDR3 covers 12 residues. Between the trimmed V and J ends, which lost 1 base and 13 bases, there was a span of 11 bases.

J is TRBJ2-1 and V is TRBV12-2; the D segment call TRBD1 is taken from the table without a DNA check. TRBV12-2 is deemed a pseudogene. This CDR3 has 12 residues. The CDR3 loop reads CASRLEIQGGFF. The CDR3 nucleotides read TGTGCAAGTCGCTTAGAAATCCAGGGCGGGTTCTTC.

This clonotype occurred a few times. This chain joins TRBV14 and TRBJ2-2; D unclear. Germline V gene lookup returns CDR1 SGHDN and CDR2 FVKESK. This CDR3 has 13 residues. V lost 4 bases and J lost 1, with 4 bases in between. CDR3 coding DNA: TGTGCCAGCAGCCCCAAGAACACCGGGGAGCTGTTTTTT. It codes for CASSPKNTGELFF.

This clonotype was found a few times. The genes are TRBV12-3 or TRBV12-4 and TRBJ1-5; D unclear. The length of the CDR3 is 15 residues. V was shortened by 2 bases and J by 4 bases, with 12 bases between the two germline ends. CDR3 nucleotides: TGTGCCAGCAGTTTAATCCGGGGAGGGAATCAGCCCCAGCATTTT. Translation gives CASSLIRGGNQPQHF.

This clonotype has only a few counts. The chain links TRBV20-1 to TRBJ2-1, with 10 bases identical to TRBD2. Germline CDR1 and CDR2: DFQATT and SNEGSKA (reference sequence). V trimming: 5 bases; J trimming: 5 bases; junction bases outside the gene matches: 6. This CDR3 has 14 amino acids. The CDR3 here is CSAVRLAGDNEQFF. The CDR3 region has the DNA TGCAGTGCTGTTCGCCTAGCGGGGGACAATGAGCAGTTCTTC.

The table lists this clonotype with many counts. The V gene is TRBV12-3 or TRBV12-4, the J gene TRBJ2-1; no clear D. This CDR3 comprises 13 residues. V lost 1 base, J lost 5 bases, and 6 bases lay in between. CDR3 amino acids: CASSLGGHNEQFF. As DNA, the CDR3 is TGTGCCAGCAGTTTAGGCGGCCACAATGAGCAGTTCTTC.

This clonotype was counted only a few times. The chain joins TRBV10-3 to TRBJ1-5; the D is unclear. Per the germline V gene, CDR1 is ENHRY and CDR2 is SYGVKD. Trimming took 3 bases from V and 6 from J, leaving 6 bases between them. The CDR3 runs 12 residues. This CDR3 reads CAISDRIQPQHF. CDR3 nucleotide sequence: TGTGCCATCAGTGATAGGATTCAGCCCCAGCATTTT.

The chain has TRBV20-1 and TRBJ2-1, with 8 bases lining up with TRBD2. The germline CDR1 and CDR2 sequences are DFQATT and SNEGSKA (reference sequence). The CDR3 covers 12 residues. The trim removed 3 bases at V and 15 bases at J, leaving 10 bases unmatched. In DNA, the CDR3 is TGCAGTGCTAGCCCAAGGACTAGCTCGTCGTTCTTC. This gives the protein CSASPRTSSSFF.

In this sample, this clonotype turned up a few times. The chain has TRBV5-1 and TRBJ1-3, with D hard to call. The V and J ends lost 1 base and 0 bases respectively, with 11 bases between them. The germline V gene has CDR1 SGHRS and CDR2 YFSETQ. This CDR3 has 16 amino acids. The CDR3 bases are TGCGCCAGCAGCTTGAGTCCGACCACCTCTGGAAACACCATATATTTT. Protein product: CASSLSPTTSGNTIYF.

This sequence joins TRBV12-3 or TRBV12-4 and TRBJ2-5; D remains ambiguous. V was cut by 1 base and J by 5 bases, with 11 bases left in between. The CDR3 spans 14 residues. CDR3 amino acids: CASSLVRSLETQYF. The CDR3 nucleotides read TGTGCCAGCAGTTTAGTTCGGAGTCTGGAGACCCAGTACTTC.

J is TRBJ1-1 and V is TRBV7-9; TRBD1 matches 12 bases. This CDR3 has 17 amino acids. With 5 bases clipped from V and 6 bases from J, the junction kept 13 bases outside the gene matches. The germline gives CDR1 SEHNR, CDR2 FQNEAQ (reference sequence). CDR3 protein: CASSAVGRDRGLPEAFF. In DNA, the CDR3 is TGTGCCAGCAGCGCCGTAGGTCGGGACAGGGGGCTTCCTGAAGCTTTCTTT.

The chain uses TRBV6-1 and TRBJ2-1; D is tentatively TRBD1 or TRBD2 (6 bases each). This CDR3 has 19 amino acids. Trimming left V 0 bases short and J 7 bases short, with 25 bases between. Germline V lookup: CDR1 MNHNS, CDR2 SASEGT. CDR3 loop: CASSEARQGYRTTGNEQFF. CDR3 DNA: TGTGCCAGCAGTGAAGCGAGGCAGGGGTATCGGACTACTGGGAATGAGCAGTTCTTC.

The gene calls are TRBV9 and TRBJ2-2; 11 bases match TRBD2. The CDR3 loop spans 15 amino acids. Germline trimming cut 5 bases from V and 7 bases from J; bases unmatched to any gene: 7. In germline, CDR1 is SGDLS, CDR2 YYNGEE. In DNA, the CDR3 is TGTGCCAGCAGTCATAGCGGGAGGGCCGACGGGGAGCTGTTTTTT. Protein product: CASSHSGRADGELFF.

This clonotype was seen only once. The J gene is TRBJ2-1, the V gene TRBV4-2; weak D call: TRBD1 (6 bases). Per the germline V gene, CDR1 is LGHNA and CDR2 is YNFKEQ. Between the trimmed V and J ends, which lost 1 base and 7 bases, there was a span of 17 bases. This CDR3 has 16 residues. The CDR3 loop is CASSQVGQGPGNEQFF. As DNA, the CDR3 is TGTGCCAGCAGCCAAGTCGGGCAGGGGCCAGGGAATGAGCAGTTCTTC.

There are a few counts of this clonotype. The V and J genes are TRBV5-1 and TRBJ2-1; maybe TRBD2 (6 bases). Trimming pared 5 bases from V and 6 bases from J, leaving 12 bases between. CDR3 size: 13 residues. The V gene's germline CDR1 is SGHRS and CDR2 YFSETQ. The CDR3 nucleotides are TGCGCCAGCAGTGAGCGGGTGCCCAATGAGCAGTTCTTC. Translated: CASSERVPNEQFF. Together with reference TRBV5-1 and TRBJ2-1, the CDR3 gives the full variable domain: KAGVTQTPRYLIKTRGQQVTLSCSPISGHRSVSWYQQTPGQGLQFLFEYFSETQRNKGNFPGRFSGRQFSNSRSEMNVSTLELGDSALYLCASSERVPNEQFFGPGTRLTVL.

The V call is TRBV14, the J call TRBJ2-3, with no clear D. CDR3 length: 15 amino acids. Between the trimmed V and J ends, which lost 1 base and 6 bases, there was a span of 14 bases. In germline, CDR1 is SGHDN, CDR2 FVKESK. CDR3: CASSQVGSGIDTQYF. In DNA, the CDR3 is TGTGCCAGCAGCCAAGTGGGTTCGGGCATCGATACGCAGTATTTT.

A few counts support this clonotype. The chain employs TRBV12-3 or TRBV12-4 and TRBJ2-1; 7 bases line up with TRBD2. The CDR3 loop spans 14 amino acids. The V and J ends lost 3 bases and 3 bases, in that order; junction bases with no gene match: 2. The CDR3 sequence is CASSFASGYNEQFF. CDR3 bases: TGTGCCAGCAGTTTCGCTAGCGGCTACAATGAGCAGTTCTTC.

This clonotype was found many times. The V call is TRBV12-3 or TRBV12-4, the J call TRBJ2-7, with D possibly matching TRBD2 (6 bases). Trimming took off 7 bases at V and 6 bases at J, with 22 bases between the two ends. The CDR3 is 15 residues long. The CDR3, as DNA: TGTGCCAGCACTCCAGGAGGGGTAGCAGGTGGCGAGCAGTACTTC. This codes for CASTPGGVAGGEQYF.

The chain uses TRBV4-3 and TRBJ2-3; tentative D call: TRBD1 (6 bases). The CDR3 has 15 amino acids. Germline V gives CDR1 LGHNA, CDR2 YSLEER. With 0 bases removed from V and 14 bases from J, the gap between germline ends came to 21 bases. The CDR3 region has the DNA TGCGCCAGCAGCCAAGATTGGGATGGACAGATCGGGCGGTATTTT. Translation gives CASSQDWDGQIGRYF.

This clonotype appeared a few times. The chain has TRBV5-1 and TRBJ2-1; TRBD2 is a possible D gene (7 bases). The CDR3 has 15 amino acids. Germline V gives CDR1 SGHRS, CDR2 YFSETQ. Trimming removed 6 bases from V and 9 bases from J, with 22 bases in between. The DNA for the CDR3 is TGCGCCAGCACGTACGGGGGGCGACCACAGAGTGAGCAGTTCTTC. Encoded protein: CASTYGGRPQSEQFF.

The V and J genes are TRBV29-1 and TRBJ1-4; D might be TRBD1 (5 bases). The V end lost 7 bases, the J end lost 5 bases, and 20 bases lay between the germline ends. CDR1 SQVTM and CDR2 ANQGSEA come from the germline V gene. The CDR3 contains 15 residues. CDR3 sequence: CSGGIGTGVNEKLFF. CDR3 in DNA: TGCAGCGGTGGCATCGGCACGGGGGTAAATGAAAAACTGTTTTTT.

This clonotype was observed a handful of times. The rearrangement links TRBV25-1 to TRBJ2-3; D is perhaps TRBD2 (5 bases). The CDR3 length is 14 residues. In germline, CDR1 is MGHDK, CDR2 SYGVNS. Trimming shortened V by 4 bases and J by 4 bases, and 12 bases separated the two germline ends. DNA for the CDR3: TGTGCCAGCAGTGTTGCGGGTTTAGCAGATACGCAGTATTTT. As protein: CASSVAGLADTQYF.

A few counts support this clonotype. The chain's CDR3 is CASSESEGGYTEAFF. The CDR3 bases are TGCGCCAGCAGTGAGTCGGAGGGGGGTTACACTGAAGCTTTCTTT. The J gene is TRBJ1-1, the V gene TRBV10-1, with D perhaps TRBD1 (6 bases). Germline-derived CDR1 and CDR2 are WNHNN and SYGVQD (reference sequence). The CDR3 has 15 residues. V gave up 0 bases and J gave up 3 bases, with 11 bases separating them.